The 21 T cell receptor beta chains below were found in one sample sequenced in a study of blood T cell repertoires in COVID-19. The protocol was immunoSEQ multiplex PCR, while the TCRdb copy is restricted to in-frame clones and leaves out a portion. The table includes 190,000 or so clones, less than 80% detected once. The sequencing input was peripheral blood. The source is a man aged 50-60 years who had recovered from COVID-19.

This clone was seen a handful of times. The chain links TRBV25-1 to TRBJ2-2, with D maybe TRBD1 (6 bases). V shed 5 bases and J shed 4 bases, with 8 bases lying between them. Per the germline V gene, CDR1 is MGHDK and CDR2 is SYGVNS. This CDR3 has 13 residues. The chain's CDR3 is CASSFRGTGELFF. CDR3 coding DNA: TGTGCCAGCAGTTTCAGGGGCACCGGGGAGCTGTTTTTT.

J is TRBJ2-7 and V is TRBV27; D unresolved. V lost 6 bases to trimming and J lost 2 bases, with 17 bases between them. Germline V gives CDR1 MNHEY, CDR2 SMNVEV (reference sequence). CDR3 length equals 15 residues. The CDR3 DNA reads TGTGCCAGCAGACAGACCCTGGGTTACGCCTACGAGCAGTACTTC. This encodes CASRQTLGYAYEQYF.

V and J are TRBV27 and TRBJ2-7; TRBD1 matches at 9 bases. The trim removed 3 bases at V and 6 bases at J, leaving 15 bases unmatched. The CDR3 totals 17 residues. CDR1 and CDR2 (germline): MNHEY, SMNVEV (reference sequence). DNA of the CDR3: TGTGCCAGCAGTTTGGGGCTCCACAGGGGGCGGTTCGGCGAGCAGTACTTC. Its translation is CASSLGLHRGRFGEQYF.

CDR3 loop: CASSVGTSVREQFF. DNA for the CDR3: TGTGCCAGCAGCGTCGGGACTTCGGTAAGAGAGCAGTTCTTC. The chain employs TRBV5-4 and TRBJ2-1; weak D call: TRBD2 (6 bases). CDR3 length equals 14 residues. Per the germline V gene, CDR1 is SGHNT and CDR2 is YYREEE (reference sequence). V dropped 4 bases and J dropped 10 bases, with 18 bases sitting between them. The full variable domain, its missing parts supplied by reference TRBV5-4 and TRBJ2-1, is ETGVTQSPTHLIKTRGQQVTLRCSSQSGHNTVSWYQQALGQGPQFIFQYYREEENGRGNFPPRFSGLQFPNYSSELNVNALELDDSALYLCASSVGTSVREQFFGPGTRLTVL.

The CDR3 reads CASSLLRGSADTGELFF. The CDR3, as DNA: TGCGCCAGCAGCTTATTACGCGGGAGTGCGGACACCGGGGAGCTGTTTTTT. V gene TRBV5-1 combines with J gene TRBJ2-2; 7 bases line up with TRBD2. The CDR3 sequence is 17 residues long. Trimming removed 2 bases from V and 3 bases from J; junction bases left unmatched: 10. The germline CDR1 and CDR2 sequences are SGHRS and YFSETQ.

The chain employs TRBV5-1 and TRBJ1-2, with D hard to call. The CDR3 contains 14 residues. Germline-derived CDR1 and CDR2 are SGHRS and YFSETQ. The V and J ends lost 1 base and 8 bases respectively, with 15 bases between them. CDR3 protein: CASSLNDPRPGYTF. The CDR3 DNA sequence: TGCGCCAGCAGCTTGAATGATCCTAGGCCGGGCTACACCTTC.

Here the CDR3 DNA reads TGTGCCAGCAGTTTGGGACTTTTAGAGACCCAGTACTTC. Translated: CASSLGLLETQYF. V and J are TRBV11-2 and TRBJ2-5; perhaps TRBD2 as D (6 bases). V lost 6 bases and J lost 4, with 12 bases in between. Germline CDR1 and CDR2: SGHAT and FQNNGV. The length of the CDR3 is 13 residues.

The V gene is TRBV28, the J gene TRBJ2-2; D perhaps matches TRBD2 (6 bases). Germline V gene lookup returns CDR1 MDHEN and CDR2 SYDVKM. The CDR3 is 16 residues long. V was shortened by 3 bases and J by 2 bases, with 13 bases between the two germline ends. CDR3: CASSFRMGGNTGELFF. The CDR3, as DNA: TGTGCCAGCAGTTTCCGTATGGGGGGAAACACCGGGGAGCTGTTTTTT. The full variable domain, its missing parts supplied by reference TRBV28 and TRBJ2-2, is DVKVTQSSRYLVKRTGEKVFLECVQDMDHENMFWYRQDPGLGLRLIYFSYDVKMKEKGDIPEGYSVSREKKERFSLILESASTNQTSMYLCASSFRMGGNTGELFFGEGSRLTVL.

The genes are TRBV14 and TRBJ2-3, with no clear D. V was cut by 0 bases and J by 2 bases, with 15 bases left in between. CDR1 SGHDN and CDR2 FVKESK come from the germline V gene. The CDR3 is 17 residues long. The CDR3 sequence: CASSQDLPLSVTDTQYF. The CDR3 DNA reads TGTGCCAGCAGCCAAGATTTACCCCTAAGCGTCACAGATACGCAGTATTTT.

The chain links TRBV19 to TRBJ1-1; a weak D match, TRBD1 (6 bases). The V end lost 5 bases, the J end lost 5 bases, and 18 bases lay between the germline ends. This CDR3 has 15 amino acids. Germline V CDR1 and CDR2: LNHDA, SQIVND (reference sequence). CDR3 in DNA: TGTGCCAGTAGTCCCAGAGACAGGAAAGGAACTGAAGCTTTCTTT. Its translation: CASSPRDRKGTEAFF.

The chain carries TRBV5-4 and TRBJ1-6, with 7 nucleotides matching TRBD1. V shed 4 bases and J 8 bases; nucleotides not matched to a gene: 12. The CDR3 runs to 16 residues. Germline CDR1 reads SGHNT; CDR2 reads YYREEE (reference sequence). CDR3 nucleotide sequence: TGTGCCAGCAGCGGACGTCCGGGACAGAATGATTCACCCCTCCACTTT. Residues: CASSGRPGQNDSPLHF.

The CDR3 nucleotides read TGTGCCAGCAGCCAAGTTTCGGGTCCTAGTGGGAGCCCGGGATTCGAGCAGTACTTC. Translating gives CASSQVSGPSGSPGFEQYF. This rearrangement joins TRBV4-2 to TRBJ2-7; D might be TRBD2 (5 bases). Germline V CDR1 and CDR2: LGHNA, YNFKEQ. The CDR3 has 19 residues. V lost 1 base to trimming and J lost 6 bases, with 28 bases between them.

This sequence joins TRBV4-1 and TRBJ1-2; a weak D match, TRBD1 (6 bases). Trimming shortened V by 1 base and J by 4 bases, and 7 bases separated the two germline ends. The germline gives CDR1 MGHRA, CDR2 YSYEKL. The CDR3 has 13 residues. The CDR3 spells CASSQAGVYGYTF. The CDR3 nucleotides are TGCGCCAGCAGCCAAGCAGGGGTCTATGGCTACACCTTC.

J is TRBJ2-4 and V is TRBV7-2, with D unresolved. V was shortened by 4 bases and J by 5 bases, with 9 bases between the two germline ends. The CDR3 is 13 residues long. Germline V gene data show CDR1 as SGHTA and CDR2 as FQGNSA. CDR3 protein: CASSSTEQNIQYF. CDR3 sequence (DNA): TGTGCCAGCAGCTCCACGGAGCAAAACATTCAGTACTTC.

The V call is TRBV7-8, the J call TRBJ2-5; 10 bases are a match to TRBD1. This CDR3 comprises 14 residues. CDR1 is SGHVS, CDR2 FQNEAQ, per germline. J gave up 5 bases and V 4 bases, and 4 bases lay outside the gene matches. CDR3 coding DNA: TGTGCCAGCAGCTCGGGACAGGGGTTTGAGACCCAGTACTTC. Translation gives CASSSGQGFETQYF.

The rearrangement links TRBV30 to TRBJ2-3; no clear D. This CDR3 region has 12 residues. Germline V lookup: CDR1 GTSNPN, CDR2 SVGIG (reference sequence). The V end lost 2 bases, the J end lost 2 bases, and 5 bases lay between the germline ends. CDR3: CAWSSSTDTQYF. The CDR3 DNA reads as TGTGCCTGGAGTTCCTCCACAGATACGCAGTATTTT.

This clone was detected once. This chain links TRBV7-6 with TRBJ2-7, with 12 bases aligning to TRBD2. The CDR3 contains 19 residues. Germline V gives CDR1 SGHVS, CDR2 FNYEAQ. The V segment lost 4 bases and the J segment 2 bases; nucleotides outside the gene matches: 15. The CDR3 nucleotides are TGTGCCAGCAGCTATGGGGGCGCGACTAGCGGGAGCCCAGCCTACGAGCAGTACTTC. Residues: CASSYGGATSGSPAYEQYF.

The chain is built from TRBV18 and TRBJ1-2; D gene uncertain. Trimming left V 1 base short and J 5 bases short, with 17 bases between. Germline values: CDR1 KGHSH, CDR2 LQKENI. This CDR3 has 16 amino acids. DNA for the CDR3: TGTGCCAGCTCACCACTTTCCGGGAGCCGGACTTATGGCTACACCTTC. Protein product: CASSPLSGSRTYGYTF.

This CDR3 is CASRIRGEETQYF. The CDR3 nucleotides read TGTGCCAGTAGGATTCGGGGGGAAGAGACCCAGTACTTC. The genes are TRBV19 and TRBJ2-5; 7 bases match TRBD2. V lost 6 bases, J lost 3 bases, and 4 bases stayed unmatched. CDR3 length: 13 amino acids. Germline V CDR1 and CDR2: LNHDA, SQIVND (reference sequence).

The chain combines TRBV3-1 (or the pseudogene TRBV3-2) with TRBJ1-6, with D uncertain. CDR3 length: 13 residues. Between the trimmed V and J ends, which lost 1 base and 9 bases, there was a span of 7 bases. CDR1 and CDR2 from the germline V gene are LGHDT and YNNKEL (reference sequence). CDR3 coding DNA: TGTGCCAGCAGCCAAGGAGTCCGTTCACCCCTCCACTTT. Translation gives CASSQGVRSPLHF.

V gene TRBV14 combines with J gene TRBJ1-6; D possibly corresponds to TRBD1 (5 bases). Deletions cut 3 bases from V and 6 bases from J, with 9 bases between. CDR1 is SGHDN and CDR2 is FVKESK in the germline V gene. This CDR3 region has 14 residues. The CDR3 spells CASSQIRANSPLHF. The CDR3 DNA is TGTGCCAGCAGCCAGATCAGGGCTAATTCACCCCTCCACTTT.